The clone carrying this T cell receptor (beta chain) was seen many times. These data belong to a study of T cells in Graves' hyperthyroidism and ophthalmopathy. There were TCR beta CDR3 regions amplified from RNA transcripts. The TCR CDR3 first-round RT-PCR relied on the HTBI primer set. MiXCR, run by TCRdb on the multiplex PCR reads, gives a single entry per CDR3 protein. The table lists about 620,000 distinct CDR3 sequences, around 16% of them singletons. Participants, patients aged 18 to 65, had newly diagnosed hyperthyroidism with a duration under 2 months. The sequencing sample was made of blood. The clonotype was recovered from a woman in her twenties or thirties with Graves' hyperthyroidism.

CDR3 amino acids: CASSLLGRNEAFF. In DNA form, the CDR3 reads TGTGCCAGCAGTTTATTGGGGCGCAATGAAGCTTTCTTT. The chain recombines TRBV28 with TRBJ1-1; perhaps TRBD1 as D (5 bases). CDR1 and CDR2 (germline): MDHEN, SYDVKM. This CDR3 spans 13 amino acids. With 1 base removed from V and 7 bases from J, the gap between germline ends came to 10 bases.